A selection of T cell receptor beta chains follows, all from one sample in a study of T cell responses to AZD1222 COVID-19 vaccine. Clones were read by immunoSEQ multiplex PCR, and TCRdb kept only the in-frame ones, dropping some. This sample has over 25,000 clones, with roughly 73% found just once. The sample in question was peripheral blood, obtained on day 0 of AZD1222 vaccination. The receptors originated from an adult in good health. Both conserved end residues are part of each CDR3. The D gene is left open where the match is weak. Clone size is not always given. Where it is, it says once, few, many or a class for expanded clones.

clone size,D gene,J gene,V gene,CDR3 DNA,CDR3 protein
.,TRBD2,TRBJ2-1,TRBV4-1,TGCGCCAGCAGCCACATTAGCGGGCGTGACAATGAGCAGTTCTTC,CASSHISGRDNEQFF
.,.,TRBJ2-1,TRBV19,TGTGCCAGTAATATGGGGAGCTCCTACAATGAGCAGTTCTTC,CASNMGSSYNEQFF
.,.,TRBJ1-5,TRBV11-3,TGTGCCAGCAGCTTGGGACACAATCAGCCCCAGCATTTT,CASSLGHNQPQHF
.,TRBD2,TRBJ2-5,TRBV14,TGTGCCAGCAGCCAATCGACGTGGCTAGCGGACCAAGAGACCCAGTACTTC,CASSQSTWLADQETQYF
.,TRBD2,TRBJ2-5,TRBV5-1,TGCGCCAGCAGCTTGTCGTGGGGGGGATCTCAAGAGACCCAGTACTTC,CASSLSWGGSQETQYF
.,TRBD2,TRBJ2-1,TRBV5-1,TGCGCCAGCAGCTTTCTGACTAGCGGGAGGAGCTCCTACAATGAGCAGTTCTTC,CASSFLTSGRSSYNEQFF
.,.,TRBJ1-1,TRBV5-1,TGCGCCAGCAGCTTGATCGGATCGTCGGGGTTGGGTACTGAAGCTTTCTTT,CASSLIGSSGLGTEAFF
.,.,TRBJ2-2,TRBV18,TGTGCCAGCTCACCAGGGTTGTCTTCCGGGGAGCTGTTTTTT,CASSPGLSSGELFF
.,.,TRBJ1-2,TRBV18,TGTGCCAGCTCACCACCGTATGGCTACACCTTC,CASSPPYGYTF
once,.,TRBJ2-7,TRBV7-2,TGTGCCAGCAGGCGCACGGGACGGAACTACGAGCAGTACTTC,CASRRTGRNYEQYF
.,TRBD2,TRBJ2-1,TRBV3-1/TRBV3-2,TGTGCCAGCAGCCAAGTTTTCCAGCGGGGGGGCAATGAGCAGTTCTTC,CASSQVFQRGGNEQFF
.,.,TRBJ1-4,TRBV18,TGTGCCAGCTCACCGGGGACCTCTAATGAAAAACTGTTTTTT,CASSPGTSNEKLFF
.,.,TRBJ1-5,TRBV4-1,TGCGCCAGCAGCCAAGATCATGGAGCGACTAATCAGCCCCAGCATTTT,CASSQDHGATNQPQHF
.,TRBD1,TRBJ2-1,TRBV29-1,TGCAGCGTTGAAGGCCTGGTGACAGGGGACAATGAGCAGTTCTTC,CSVEGLVTGDNEQFF
.,TRBD2,TRBJ2-2,TRBV6-5,TGTGCCAGCACGGGACTACGAACCGGGGAGCTGTTTTTT,CASTGLRTGELFF
few,.,TRBJ1-5,TRBV12-3/TRBV12-4,TGTGCCAGCAGTGGTTGGGGGGGTCAGCCCCAGCATTTT,CASSGWGGQPQHF
.,TRBD2,TRBJ2-2,TRBV18,TGTGCCAGCTCACAATCCGGGGGGACGAACACCGGGGAGCTGTTTTTT,CASSQSGGTNTGELFF
few,.,TRBJ1-5,TRBV7-2,TGTGCCAGCAGGCTCGACGGGAATCAGCCCCAGCATTTT,CASRLDGNQPQHF
.,.,TRBJ2-1,TRBV19,TGTGCCAGTAGTATAGGGCAGGGGCATGAGCAGTTCTTC,CASSIGQGHEQFF
.,.,TRBJ1-2,TRBV2,TGTGCCAGCAGTGATGAAGGAAGGGGGGTCTATGGCTACACCTTC,CASSDEGRGVYGYTF
.,TRBD1,TRBJ2-6,TRBV6-5,TGTGCCAGCAGTTCACAGGGGGCTGGGGCCAACGTCCTGACTTTC,CASSSQGAGANVLTF
.,.,TRBJ2-5,TRBV7-2,TGTGCCAGCAGCCCCGTAGGCCAGATCCAAGAGACCCAGTACTTC,CASSPVGQIQETQYF
.,.,TRBJ1-5,TRBV20-1,TGCAGTGCTAGTGAGGATAGGAGTAGCAATCAGCCCCAGCATTTT,CSASEDRSSNQPQHF
few,TRBD2,TRBJ2-3,TRBV19,TGTGCCAGTAGGACTAGCGGCACAGATACGCAGTATTTT,CASRTSGTDTQYF
.,.,TRBJ1-6,TRBV5-4,TGTGCCAGCAGCTTGCCAGGGGTGACGATCAATTCACCCCTCCACTTT,CASSLPGVTINSPLHF
.,.,TRBJ2-1,TRBV6-5,TGTGCCAGCAGTTACGCTAGCTTGAGTGAGCAGTTCTTC,CASSYASLSEQFF
once,TRBD1,TRBJ2-7,TRBV3-1/TRBV3-2,TGTGCCAGCAGCCCCGGGGACAGGGAATCCTACGAGCAGTACTTC,CASSPGDRESYEQYF
.,.,TRBJ2-6,TRBV19,TGTGCCAGTATTAAATACGACTCTGGGGCCAACGTCCTGACTTTC,CASIKYDSGANVLTF
.,.,TRBJ1-5,TRBV6-5,TGTGCCAGCAGGGGGACGGGGGGCTTTCAGCCCCAGCATTTT,CASRGTGGFQPQHF
.,TRBD1,TRBJ1-3,TRBV24-1,TGTGCCACCAGACAGGGGGCTGATGGAAACACCATATATTTT,CATRQGADGNTIYF
.,.,TRBJ1-6,TRBV6-5,TGTGCCAGCAGACCCGGTATGAGGGGGGACTATCCCCTCCACTTT,CASRPGMRGDYPLHF
once,.,TRBJ1-6,TRBV5-5,TGTGCCAGCAGCTCAGGACGGTCCAGCTCCTATAATTCACCCCTCCACTTT,CASSSGRSSSYNSPLHF
.,.,TRBJ2-7,TRBV5-1,TGCGCCAGCAGCTTGGGCCAAATCTCCTACGAGCAGTACTTC,CASSLGQISYEQYF
.,.,TRBJ2-3,TRBV6-4,TGTGCCAGCAGTGCCGGGACCACAGATACGCAGTATTTT,CASSAGTTDTQYF
.,.,TRBJ1-6,TRBV6-6,TGTGCCAGCAGCCGATCGGGACGGGGGAATAATTCACCCCTCCACTTT,CASSRSGRGNNSPLHF
.,.,TRBJ1-4,TRBV7-9,TGTGCCAGCAGCCGCGACAGTGAAAAACTGTTTTTT,CASSRDSEKLFF
.,.,TRBJ1-1,TRBV6-2/TRBV6-3,TGTGCCAGCAGTTACTCGGGGGAGCCGTACCTCACTGAAGCTTTCTTT,CASSYSGEPYLTEAFF
.,.,TRBJ1-1,TRBV27,TGTGCCAGCAGTCCTACAGGGAGGGGCTATAACACTGAAGCTTTCTTT,CASSPTGRGYNTEAFF
once,.,TRBJ2-1,TRBV7-2,TGTGCCAGCAGCTTACTTCGGGGGCGAGATGAGCAGTTCTTC,CASSLLRGRDEQFF
once,.,TRBJ1-5,TRBV6-5,TGTGCCAGCAGTTACCGGGGGCCGGATCAGCCCCAGCATTTT,CASSYRGPDQPQHF
.,.,TRBJ1-5,TRBV6-1,TGTGCCAGCAGTGAAGGTGGGGGCACGGGTCCCCAGCATTTT,CASSEGGGTGPQHF
.,.,TRBJ1-1,TRBV27,TGTGCCAGCAGTCGCCAGGGGCGCACTGAAGCTTTCTTT,CASSRQGRTEAFF
once,TRBD1,TRBJ1-6,TRBV5-1,TGCGCCAGCAGGACAGGGGGCGAATCACCCCTCCACTTT,CASRTGGESPLHF
.,.,TRBJ1-1,TRBV6-5,TGTGCCAGCTATAGAGGGTTCGGCACTGAAGCTTTCTTT,CASYRGFGTEAFF